These 20 T cell receptor beta chains were sequenced from one sample in a study of molecular identifiers for immune sequencing clone quantification. Each CDR3 protein gets one entry after TCRdb re-called the PCR reads with MiXCR. The table has roughly 100,000 distinct CDR3 sequences, less than 35% seen once. Material for sequencing was naive CD8+ T cells from blood, with Jurkat cell RNA spiked in. The sample's subset: FACS-sorted CD8+CD4-CCR7+CD45RA+ naive T cells. The receptors were sampled from a human donor in good health. Some libraries in this study had Jurkat cell RNA spiked in.

Comments on this clonotype: Possible read error: a much larger clone is one base away. The rearrangement links TRBV7-9 to TRBJ2-7, with D perhaps matching TRBD1 or TRBD2 (5 bases each). V was cut by 8 bases and J by 5 bases, with 13 bases left in between. Per the germline V gene, CDR1 is SEHNR and CDR2 is FQNEAQ (reference sequence). The CDR3 sequence is 12 residues long. In nucleotides, the CDR3 is TGTGCCAGCGATGGGGACGAGCACGAGCAGTACTTC. Translation: CASDGDEHEQYF.

In the case of this clonotype: Germline and junction disagree at one end, which may indicate a read error. This sequence joins TRBV5-3 and TRBJ2-2; a weak D match, TRBD2 (6 bases). TRBV5-3 is an ORF; its function is uncertain. CDR3 size: 14 residues. The CDR3 sequence: CASSIGRGTGGLFF. The CDR3 region has the DNA TGTGCCAGCAGCATAGGTAGAGGAACCGGGGGGCTGTTTTTT.

The chain employs TRBV4-3 and TRBJ2-5; D possibly corresponds to TRBD2 (6 bases). V was clipped by 0 bases and J by 6 bases, with 14 bases between them. Germline loops: CDR1 LGHNA, CDR2 YSLEER. The CDR3 is 15 amino acids. The CDR3 reads CASSQDGGAGQTQYF. The CDR3 DNA follows: TGCGCCAGCAGCCAAGACGGAGGGGCAGGGCAGACCCAGTACTTC.

The chain recombines TRBV4-3 with TRBJ2-3; 10 bases are shared with TRBD2. The CDR3 is 17 residues long. In germline, CDR1 is LGHNA, CDR2 YSLEER. Germline trimming cut 0 bases from V and 0 bases from J; bases unmatched to any gene: 3. DNA for the CDR3: TGCGCCAGCAGCCAAGATCTGACTAGCGGGAGCACAGATACGCAGTATTTT. Protein sequence: CASSQDLTSGSTDTQYF.

Concerning this clonotype: The CDR3 carries no conserved terminal phenylalanine or tryptophan, so it likely arises from a read error. The chain couples TRBV6-2 or TRBV6-3 to TRBJ2-2; D gene uncertain. Germline V gives CDR1 MNHEY, CDR2 SVGEGT. V was pared by 6 bases and J by 2 bases, with 7 bases between. This CDR3 is 13 amino acids long. CDR3 region: CASSPINTGELFI. CDR3 DNA sequence: TGTGCCAGCAGCCCAATAAACACCGGGGAGCTGTTTATT.

A remark on this clonotype: Mismatch with germline at one junction end may stem from a read error. The V and J genes are TRBV2 and TRBJ1-5; no clear D gene. CDR3 size: 17 residues. Germline V CDR1 and CDR2: SNHLY, FYNNEI. CDR3 in amino acids: CASSEIGSPISNQPLHF. The DNA of the CDR3 is TGTGCCAGCAGTGAAATAGGGTCACCCATAAGCAATCAGCCCCTGCATTTT.

V and J are TRBV7-3 and TRBJ1-6; D is perhaps TRBD1 (5 bases). The CDR3 length is 14 residues. The germline V gene encodes CDR1 SGHTA and CDR2 FQGTGA. Trimming removed 2 bases from V and 5 bases from J, with 7 bases in between. Here the CDR3 reads CASSLSGHNSPLHF. The CDR3 DNA sequence: TGTGCCAGCAGCTTATCAGGGCATAATTCACCCCTCCACTTT. Using reference TRBV7-3 and TRBJ1-6 for the parts outside the CDR3, the full variable domain is GAGVSQTPSNKVTEKGKYVELRCDPISGHTALYWYRQSLGQGPEFLIYFQGTGAADDSGLPNDRFFAVRPEGSVSTLKIQRTERGDSAVYLCASSLSGHNSPLHFGNGTRLTVT.

The rearrangement links TRBV6-2 or TRBV6-3 to TRBJ1-5; the match to TRBD1 covers 11 bases. The CDR3 is made up of 15 amino acids. V was pared by 6 bases and J by 6 bases, with 7 bases of the junction left unmatched. Looked up from germline, CDR1 is MNHEY and CDR2 is SVGEGT. The CDR3 DNA reads as TGTGCCAGCAGCCAATGGGACAGGGGGACTCAGCCCCAGCATTTT. It is translated as CASSQWDRGTQPQHF.

This clonotype was detected ten times or more. The V and J genes are TRBV4-2 and TRBJ2-5; D not certain. The CDR3 loop spans 14 amino acids. Per germline, CDR1 LGHNA and CDR2 YNFKEQ. V lost 6 bases and J lost 1, with 12 bases in between. The CDR3 DNA reads as TGTGCCAGCAGACTTGACCGAGGCCAAGAGACCCAGTACTTC. Amino acids: CASRLDRGQETQYF.

About this clonotype itself: This may arise from a read error, as a much more abundant clone is one base away. DNA of the CDR3: TGTGCCAGCGGTTTAACCGGGGCCAATCAGCCCCAGCATTTT. Its protein is CASGLTGANQPQHF. The chain has TRBV12-3 or TRBV12-4 and TRBJ1-5; D might be TRBD1 (5 bases). CDR3 length: 14 residues.

J is TRBJ2-1 and V is TRBV6-1; D remains ambiguous. V was pared by 0 bases and J by 7 bases, with 7 bases between. Germline V gene lookup returns CDR1 MNHNS and CDR2 SASEGT. The CDR3 contains 13 residues. The DNA of the CDR3 is TGTGCCAGCAGTGAAGCAATGGGAAATGAGCAGTTCTTC. Amino acids: CASSEAMGNEQFF.

This clonotype was seen a handful of times. The gene calls are TRBV29-1 and TRBJ2-7, with TRBD2 matching 8 bases. The CDR3 totals 16 residues. Germline V gene sequence: CDR1 SQVTM, CDR2 ANQGSEA. V gave up 4 bases and J gave up 0 bases; unmatched junction bases: 11. CDR3 loop: CSVGELREAASYEQYF. The CDR3 DNA follows: TGCAGCGTTGGGGAGTTGCGGGAGGCTGCCTCCTACGAGCAGTACTTC.

V and J are TRBV9 and TRBJ2-1; 9 nucleotides align to TRBD2. The germline V gene encodes CDR1 SGDLS and CDR2 YYNGEE. V trimming: 0 bases; J trimming: 9 bases; junction bases outside the gene matches: 7. The CDR3 loop spans 15 amino acids. The CDR3 DNA reads as TGTGCCAGCAGCGTAGAAGGAGGGCGGGGGGGTGAGCAGTTCTTC. This sequence encodes CASSVEGGRGGEQFF.

This clonotype came up once. This chain joins TRBV6-2 or TRBV6-3 and TRBJ1-1, with no clear D. The CDR3 has 13 residues. Germline assignment: CDR1 MNHEY and CDR2 SVGEGT. Trimming stripped 8 bases from V and 0 bases from J, with 10 bases between. The CDR3 region has the DNA TGTGCCAGCCACCATTTGATGAACACTGAAGCTTTCTTT. Its translation is CASHHLMNTEAFF.

This clonotype appeared a few times. The CDR3 protein is CASSYRDRSSYEQYF. CDR3 sequence (DNA): TGTGCCAGCAGTTACCGGGACAGGAGCTCCTACGAGCAGTACTTC. The chain joins TRBV6-5 to TRBJ2-7, with 8 nucleotides matching TRBD1. The junction had 3 bases not matched to a gene; V was cut back by 2 bases and J by 0 bases. The CDR3 totals 15 residues. Germline V gene sequence: CDR1 MNHEY, CDR2 SVGAGI.

The CDR3 protein is CASSQDRWGGLNEQFF. CDR3 nucleotides: TGCGCCAGCAGCCAAGATCGGTGGGGGGGCCTTAATGAGCAGTTCTTC. The gene calls are TRBV4-3 and TRBJ2-1; D might be TRBD2 (7 bases). Between the trimmed V and J ends, which lost 0 bases and 7 bases, there was a span of 16 bases. Germline V CDR1 and CDR2: LGHNA, YSLEER. CDR3 length: 16 residues.

The rearrangement links TRBV20-1 to TRBJ1-5, with 7 positions matching TRBD1. Germline V gives CDR1 DFQATT, CDR2 SNEGSKA (reference sequence). This CDR3 comprises 15 residues. V shed 3 bases and J 15 bases; nucleotides not matched to a gene: 20. The CDR3 region has the DNA TGCAGTGCTAGCGGGACAGTTCCCACCAATCAGCCCTGGCATTTT. This codes for CSASGTVPTNQPWHF.

The chain has TRBV4-1 and TRBJ1-2; weak D call: TRBD1 (6 bases). The V gene lost 1 base and the J gene lost 6 bases, with 9 bases spanning the gap. Germline V lookup: CDR1 MGHRA, CDR2 YSYEKL. The CDR3 sequence is 13 residues long. This chain's CDR3 is CASSQADRNGYTF. The CDR3 DNA is TGCGCCAGCAGCCAAGCGGACAGAAATGGCTACACCTTC.

This clonotype was picked up many times. The V gene is TRBV21-1, the J gene TRBJ2-2; the table's D call TRBD1 went unverified against the DNA. TRBV21-1 constitutes a pseudogene. This CDR3 spans 15 amino acids. The CDR3 DNA is TGTGCCAGCAGCAGGGACAGCCCGAACACCGGGGAGCTGTTTTTT. Amino acids: CASSRDSPNTGELFF.

This clonotype was detected ten times or more. The chain is built from TRBV7-2 and TRBJ2-7; 12 nucleotides line up with TRBD1. The junction had 7 bases not matched to a gene; V was cut back by 0 bases and J by 7 bases. The V gene's germline CDR1 is SGHTA and CDR2 FQGNSA. There are 16 residues in the CDR3. CDR3 region: CASSLATGQGAREQYF. The CDR3 DNA reads TGTGCCAGCAGCTTAGCGACGGGACAGGGGGCTCGGGAGCAGTACTTC.